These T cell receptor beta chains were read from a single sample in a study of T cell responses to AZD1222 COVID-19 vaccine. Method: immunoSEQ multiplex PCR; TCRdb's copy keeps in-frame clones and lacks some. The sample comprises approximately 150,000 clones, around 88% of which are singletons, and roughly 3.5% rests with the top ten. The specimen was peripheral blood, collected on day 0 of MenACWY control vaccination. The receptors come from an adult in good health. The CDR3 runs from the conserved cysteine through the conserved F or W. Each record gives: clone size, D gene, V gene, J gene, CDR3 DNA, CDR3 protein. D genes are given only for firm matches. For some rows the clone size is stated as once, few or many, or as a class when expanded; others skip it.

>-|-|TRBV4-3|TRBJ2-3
TGCGCCAGCAGCCAAAGGTACAGCACAGATACGCAGTATTTT
CASSQRYSTDTQYF
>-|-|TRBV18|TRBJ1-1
TGTGCCAGCTCACCCAGGGTGAGTGACACTGAAGCTTTCTTT
CASSPRVSDTEAFF
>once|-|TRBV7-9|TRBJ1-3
TGTGCCAGCAGCGCCCAGGAGGGGGACTCTGGAAACACCATATATTTT
CASSAQEGDSGNTIYF
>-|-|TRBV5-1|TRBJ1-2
TGCGCCAGCACCGTAGGGGGAGCTAACTATGGCTACACCTTC
CASTVGGANYGYTF
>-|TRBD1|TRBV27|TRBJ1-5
TGTGCCAGCAGTCCCCGGGACAGGGGGCAGCCCCAGCATTTT
CASSPRDRGQPQHF
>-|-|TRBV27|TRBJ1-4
TGTGCCAGCAGTTCGTTAGGGAGATTTCGGGAAAAACTGTTTTTT
CASSSLGRFREKLFF
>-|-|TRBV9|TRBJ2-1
TGTGCCAGCAGCGTGGGGTTTAGCTCCTACAATGAGCAGTTCTTC
CASSVGFSSYNEQFF
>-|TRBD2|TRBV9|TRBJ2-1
TGTGCCAGCAGCACTGGGGGTCTAGCGGGTGATGAGCAGTTCTTC
CASSTGGLAGDEQFF
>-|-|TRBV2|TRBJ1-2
TGTGCCAGCAGTGTGACAGCGAACTATGGCTACACCTTC
CASSVTANYGYTF
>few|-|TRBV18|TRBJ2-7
TGTGCCAGCTCACCACCGTTCGATACCTACGAGCAGTACTTC
CASSPPFDTYEQYF
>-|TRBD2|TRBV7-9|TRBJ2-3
TGTGCCAGCAGCCCGCCCGGGACTACCACAGATACGCAGTATTTT
CASSPPGTTTDTQYF
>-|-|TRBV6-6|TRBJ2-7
TGTGCCAGCACCCTTTCCGGGACCTACGAGCAGTACTTC
CASTLSGTYEQYF
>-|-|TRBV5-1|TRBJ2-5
TGCGCCAGCCCACCCAGAGGGGGGCCCCAAGAGACCCAGTACTTC
CASPPRGGPQETQYF
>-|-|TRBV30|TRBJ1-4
TGTGCCTGGAGCGGACAAGGGACTAATGAAAAACTGTTTTTT
CAWSGQGTNEKLFF
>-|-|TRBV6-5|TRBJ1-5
TGTGCCAGCACCGACGGGGACCATTCGCAGCCCCAGCATTTT
CASTDGDHSQPQHF